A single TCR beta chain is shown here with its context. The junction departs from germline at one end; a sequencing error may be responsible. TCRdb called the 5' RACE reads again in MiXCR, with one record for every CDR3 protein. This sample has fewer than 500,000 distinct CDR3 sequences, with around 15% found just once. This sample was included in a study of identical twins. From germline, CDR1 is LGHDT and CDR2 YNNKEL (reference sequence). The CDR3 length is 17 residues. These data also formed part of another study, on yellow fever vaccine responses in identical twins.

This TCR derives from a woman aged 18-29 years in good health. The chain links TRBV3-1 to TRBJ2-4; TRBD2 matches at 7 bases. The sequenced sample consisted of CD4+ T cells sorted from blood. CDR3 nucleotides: TGTGCCACCAGCCAAGTCGTTCCGGGGGGAACCAAAAACATTCAGTACTTC. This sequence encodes CATSQVVPGGTKNIQYF.